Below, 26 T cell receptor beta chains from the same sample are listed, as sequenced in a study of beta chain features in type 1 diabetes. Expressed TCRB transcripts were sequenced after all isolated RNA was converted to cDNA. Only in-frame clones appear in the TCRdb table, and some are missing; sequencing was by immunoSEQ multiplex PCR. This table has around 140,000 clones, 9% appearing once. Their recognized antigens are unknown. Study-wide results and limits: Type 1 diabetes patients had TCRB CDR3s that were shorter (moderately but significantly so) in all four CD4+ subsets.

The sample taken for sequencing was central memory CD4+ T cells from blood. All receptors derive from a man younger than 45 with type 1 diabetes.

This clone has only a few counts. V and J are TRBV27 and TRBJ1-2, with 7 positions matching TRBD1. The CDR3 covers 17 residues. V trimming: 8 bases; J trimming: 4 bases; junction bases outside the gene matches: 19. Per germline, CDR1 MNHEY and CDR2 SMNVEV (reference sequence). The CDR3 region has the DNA TGTGCCAGCGCCTGGGTGGGACAGTCGTCCAGGGGCTATGGCTACACCTTC. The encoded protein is CASAWVGQSSRGYGYTF.

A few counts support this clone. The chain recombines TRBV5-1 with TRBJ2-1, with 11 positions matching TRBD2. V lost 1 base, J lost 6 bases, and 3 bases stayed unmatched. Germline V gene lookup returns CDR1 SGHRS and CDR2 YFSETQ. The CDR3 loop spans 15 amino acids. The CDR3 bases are TGCGCCAGCAGCTTGATAGCGGGGGGGCGCAATGAGCAGTTCTTC. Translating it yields CASSLIAGGRNEQFF.

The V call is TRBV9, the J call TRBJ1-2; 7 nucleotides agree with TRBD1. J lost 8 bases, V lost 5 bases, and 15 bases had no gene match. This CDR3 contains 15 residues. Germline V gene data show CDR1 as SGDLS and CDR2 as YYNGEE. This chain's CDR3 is CASRRSFDRDGGYTF. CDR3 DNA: TGTGCCAGCAGGAGGAGCTTCGACAGGGACGGGGGCTACACCTTC.

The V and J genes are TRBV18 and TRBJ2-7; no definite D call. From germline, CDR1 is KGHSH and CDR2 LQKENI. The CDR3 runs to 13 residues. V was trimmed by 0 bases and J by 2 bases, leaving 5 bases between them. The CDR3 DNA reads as TGTGCCAGCTCACCACCTGCAGCCTACGAGCAGTACTTC. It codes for CASSPPAAYEQYF.

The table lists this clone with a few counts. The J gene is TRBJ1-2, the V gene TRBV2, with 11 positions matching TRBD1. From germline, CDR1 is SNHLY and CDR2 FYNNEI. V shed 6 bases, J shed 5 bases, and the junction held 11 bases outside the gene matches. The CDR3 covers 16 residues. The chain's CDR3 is CASRTDRGLVGYGYTF. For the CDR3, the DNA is TGTGCCAGCAGGACGGACAGGGGGCTGGTCGGGTATGGCTACACCTTC.

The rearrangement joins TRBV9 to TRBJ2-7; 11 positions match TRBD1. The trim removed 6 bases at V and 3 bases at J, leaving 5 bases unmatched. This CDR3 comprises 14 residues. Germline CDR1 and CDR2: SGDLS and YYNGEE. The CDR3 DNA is TGTGCCAGCACCCCGGGACAGGGGGTCTACGAGCAGTACTTC. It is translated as CASTPGQGVYEQYF.

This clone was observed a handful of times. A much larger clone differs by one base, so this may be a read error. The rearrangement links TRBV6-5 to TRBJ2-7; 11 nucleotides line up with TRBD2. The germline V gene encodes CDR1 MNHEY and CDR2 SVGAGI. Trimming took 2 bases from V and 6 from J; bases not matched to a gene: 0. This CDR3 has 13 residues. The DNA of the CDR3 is TGTGCCAGCAGTTACGGACTAGCGGGCGAGCAGTACTTC. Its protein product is CASSYGLAGEQYF.

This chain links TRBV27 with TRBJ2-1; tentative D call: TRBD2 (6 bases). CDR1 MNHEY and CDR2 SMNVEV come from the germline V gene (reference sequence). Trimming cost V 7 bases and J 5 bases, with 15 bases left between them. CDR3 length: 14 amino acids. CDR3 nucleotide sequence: TGTGCCAGCAAAGGCGGGAATACCGACAATGAGCAGTTCTTC. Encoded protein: CASKGGNTDNEQFF.

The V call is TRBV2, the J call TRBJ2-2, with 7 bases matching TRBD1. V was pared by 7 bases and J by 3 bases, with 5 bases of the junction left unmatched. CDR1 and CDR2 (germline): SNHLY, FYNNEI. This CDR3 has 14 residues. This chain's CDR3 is CASTTDRYTGELFF. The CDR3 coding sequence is TGTGCCAGCACCACGGACAGGTACACCGGGGAGCTGTTTTTT.

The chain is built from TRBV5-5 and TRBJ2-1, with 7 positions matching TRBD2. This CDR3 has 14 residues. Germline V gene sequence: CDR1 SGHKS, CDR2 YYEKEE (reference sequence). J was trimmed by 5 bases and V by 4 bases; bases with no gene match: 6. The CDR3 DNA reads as TGTGCCAGCAGCGCCCGTGGACTAGACAATGAGCAGTTCTTC. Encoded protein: CASSARGLDNEQFF.

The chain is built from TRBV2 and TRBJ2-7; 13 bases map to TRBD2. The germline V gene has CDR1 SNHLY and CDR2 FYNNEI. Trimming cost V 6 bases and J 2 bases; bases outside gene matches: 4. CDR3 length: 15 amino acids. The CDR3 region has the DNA TGTGCCAGCAGCCTTACTAGCGGGGGGGCCTACGAGCAGTACTTC. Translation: CASSLTSGGAYEQYF.

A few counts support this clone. The CDR3 loop reads CASSVGGTRTYEQYF. The CDR3 DNA sequence: TGTGCCAGCAGCGTAGGGGGGACTAGGACCTACGAGCAGTACTTC. This chain connects TRBV9 to TRBJ2-7; 8 bases are a match to TRBD2. This CDR3 contains 15 residues. V was clipped by 0 bases and J by 2 bases; unmatched bases: 4. Germline CDR1 SGDLS, CDR2 YYNGEE.

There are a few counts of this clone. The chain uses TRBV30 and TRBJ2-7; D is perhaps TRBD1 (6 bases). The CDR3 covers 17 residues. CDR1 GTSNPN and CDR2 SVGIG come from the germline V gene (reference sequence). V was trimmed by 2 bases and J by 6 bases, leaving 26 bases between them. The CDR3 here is CAWSKFQLQGPSLEQYF. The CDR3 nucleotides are TGTGCCTGGAGTAAATTCCAACTACAGGGTCCAAGTCTCGAGCAGTACTTC.

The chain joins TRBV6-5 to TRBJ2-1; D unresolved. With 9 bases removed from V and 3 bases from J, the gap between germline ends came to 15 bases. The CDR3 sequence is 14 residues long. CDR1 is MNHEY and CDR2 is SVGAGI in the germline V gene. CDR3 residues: CARAKEVIYNEQFF. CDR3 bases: TGTGCCAGGGCCAAAGAGGTCATCTACAATGAGCAGTTCTTC.

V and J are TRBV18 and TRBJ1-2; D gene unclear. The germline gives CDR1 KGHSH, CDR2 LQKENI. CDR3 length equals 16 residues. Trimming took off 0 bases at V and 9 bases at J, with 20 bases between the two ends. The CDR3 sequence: CASSPPGVGGGVSYTF. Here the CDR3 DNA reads TGTGCCAGCTCACCACCGGGTGTCGGAGGAGGTGTTAGCTACACCTTC.

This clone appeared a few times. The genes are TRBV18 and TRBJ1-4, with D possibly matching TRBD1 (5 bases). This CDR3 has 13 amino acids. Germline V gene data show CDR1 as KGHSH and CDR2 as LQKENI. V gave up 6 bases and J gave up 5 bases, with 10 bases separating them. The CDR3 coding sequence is TGTGCCAGCTCGGCAGGGAGGAATGAAAAACTGTTTTTT. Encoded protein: CASSAGRNEKLFF.

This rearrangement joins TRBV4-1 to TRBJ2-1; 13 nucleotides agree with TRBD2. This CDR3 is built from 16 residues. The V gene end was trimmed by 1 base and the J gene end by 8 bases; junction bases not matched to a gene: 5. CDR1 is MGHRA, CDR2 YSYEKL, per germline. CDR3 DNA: TGCGCCAGCAGCCAAGGGACTAGCGGGGGCGGGGATGAGCAGTTCTTC. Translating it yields CASSQGTSGGGDEQFF.

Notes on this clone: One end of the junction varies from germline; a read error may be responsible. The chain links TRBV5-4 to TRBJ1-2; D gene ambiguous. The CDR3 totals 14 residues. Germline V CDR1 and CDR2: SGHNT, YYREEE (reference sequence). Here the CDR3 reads CASSQDFSGNGYTF. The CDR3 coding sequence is TGCGCCAGCAGCCAAGATTTTTCGGGGAATGGCTACACCTTC.

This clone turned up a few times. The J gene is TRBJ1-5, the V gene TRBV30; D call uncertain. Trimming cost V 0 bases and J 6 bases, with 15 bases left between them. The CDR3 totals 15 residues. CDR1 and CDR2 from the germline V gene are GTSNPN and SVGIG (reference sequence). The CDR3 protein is CAWSVEGRGSQPQHF. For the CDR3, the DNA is TGTGCCTGGAGTGTAGAGGGCAGAGGTAGTCAGCCCCAGCATTTT.

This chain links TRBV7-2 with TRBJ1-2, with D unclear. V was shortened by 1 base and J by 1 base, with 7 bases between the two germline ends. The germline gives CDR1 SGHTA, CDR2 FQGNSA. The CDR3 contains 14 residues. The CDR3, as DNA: TGTGCCAGCAGCTTAGAACAGTTTAACTATGGCTACACCTTC. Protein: CASSLEQFNYGYTF.

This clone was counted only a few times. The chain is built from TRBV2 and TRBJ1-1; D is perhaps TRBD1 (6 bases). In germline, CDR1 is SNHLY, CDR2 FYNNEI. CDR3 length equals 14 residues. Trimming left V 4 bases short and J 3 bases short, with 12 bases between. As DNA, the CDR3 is TGTGCCAGCAGTGTGGGGGGGGCTCACACTGAAGCTTTCTTT. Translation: CASSVGGAHTEAFF.

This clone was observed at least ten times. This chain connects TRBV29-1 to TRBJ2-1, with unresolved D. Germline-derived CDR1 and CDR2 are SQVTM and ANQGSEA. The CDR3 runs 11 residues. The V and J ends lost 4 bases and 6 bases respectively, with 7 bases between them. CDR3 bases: TGCAGCGTTGGTCCCGGCAATGAGCAGTTCTTC. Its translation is CSVGPGNEQFF.

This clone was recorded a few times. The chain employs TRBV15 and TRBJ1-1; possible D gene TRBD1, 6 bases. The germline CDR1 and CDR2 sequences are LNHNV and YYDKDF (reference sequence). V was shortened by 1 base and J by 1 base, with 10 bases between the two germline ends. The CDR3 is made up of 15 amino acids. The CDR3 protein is CATSRGGTTNTEAFF. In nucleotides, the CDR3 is TGTGCCACCAGCAGAGGTGGGACAACGAACACTGAAGCTTTCTTT.

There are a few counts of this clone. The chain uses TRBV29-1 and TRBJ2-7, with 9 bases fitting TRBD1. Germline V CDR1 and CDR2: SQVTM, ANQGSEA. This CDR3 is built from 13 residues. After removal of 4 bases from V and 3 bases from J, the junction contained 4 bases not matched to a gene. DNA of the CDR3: TGCAGCGTTGGACAGACAGGGGGCTACGAGCAGTACTTC. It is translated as CSVGQTGGYEQYF.

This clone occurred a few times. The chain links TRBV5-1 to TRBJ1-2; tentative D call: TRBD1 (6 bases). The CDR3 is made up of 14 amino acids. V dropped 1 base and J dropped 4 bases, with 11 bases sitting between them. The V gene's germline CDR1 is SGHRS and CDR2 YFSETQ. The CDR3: CASSLPQQGYGYTF. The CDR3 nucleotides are TGCGCCAGCAGCTTGCCACAACAGGGCTATGGCTACACCTTC.

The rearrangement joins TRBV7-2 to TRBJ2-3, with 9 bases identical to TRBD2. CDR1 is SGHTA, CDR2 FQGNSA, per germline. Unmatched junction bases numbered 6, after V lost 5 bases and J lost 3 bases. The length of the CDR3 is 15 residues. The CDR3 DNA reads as TGTGCCAGCAGCGGCGGGGGGGCTAGAACAGATACGCAGTATTTT. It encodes CASSGGGARTDTQYF.